The rows below give T cell receptor beta chains drawn from one sample of a study of T cells after yellow fever vaccination. MiXCR was run by TCRdb on the 5' RACE reads, yielding one entry per CDR3 protein. The top ten hold 2.5% to 4% of the sample, which has around 260,000 distinct CDR3 sequences, around 5.3% seen once. The sample was CD4+ T cells sorted from PBMCs, taken on the day of the yellow fever booster vaccination. The source of these receptors is a man between 18 and 35 years old who received the YFV17D yellow fever vaccine. Each CDR3 is given with its conserved first and last residue. The D gene is left open where the match is weak. The size field is filled for only some rows; it gives once, few, many or a size class.

J gene,V gene,D gene,clone size,CDR3 protein,CDR3 DNA
TRBJ2-1,TRBV2,-,few,CASRLADRDEQFF,TGTGCCAGCAGGCTGGCTGATCGGGATGAGCAGTTCTTC
TRBJ2-3,TRBV6-1,-,few,CASSEVVDGITDTQYF,TGTGCCAGCAGTGAAGTTGTGGACGGAATCACAGATACGCAGTATTTT
TRBJ2-5,TRBV27,-,many,CASSPRGGGTQYF,TGTGCCAGCAGTCCCCGGGGAGGGGGGACCCAGTACTTC
TRBJ2-2,TRBV2,TRBD2,-,CASIRAGGSPGELFF,TGTGCCAGCATTCGAGCGGGGGGATCCCCCGGGGAGCTGTTTTTT
TRBJ2-3,TRBV5-5,-,many,CASIQGPTDTQYF,TGTGCCAGCATACAGGGACCAACAGATACGCAGTATTTT
TRBJ1-2,TRBV12-5,-,few,CASGTLDGYTF,TGTGCTAGTGGCACGCTCGATGGCTACACCTTC
TRBJ2-3,TRBV19,-,-,CASSRGRDISTDTQYF,TGTGCCAGTAGTAGGGGACGTGATATCAGCACAGATACGCAGTATTTT
TRBJ1-2,TRBV18,-,-,CASGQSATNYGYTF,TGTGCCAGCGGCCAGAGTGCCACTAACTATGGCTACACCTTC
TRBJ2-1,TRBV4-1,TRBD2,few,CASSHPRGTSGVNEQFF,TGCGCCAGCAGCCACCCCAGGGGGACTAGCGGGGTAAATGAGCAGTTCTTC
TRBJ2-3,TRBV2,-,many,CASRERADTQYF,TGTGCCAGCAGAGAGAGGGCAGATACGCAGTATTTT
TRBJ2-6,TRBV27,-,few,CASSDSSGANVLTF,TGTGCCAGCAGTGACAGCTCTGGGGCCAACGTCCTGACTTTC
TRBJ2-5,TRBV9,-,-,CASSVGTAQQETQYF,TGTGCCAGCAGCGTCGGGACTGCGCAACAAGAGACCCAGTACTTC
TRBJ1-5,TRBV6-5,-,many,CASSYSTGTNQPQHF,TGTGCCAGCAGTTACTCGACAGGAACTAATCAGCCCCAGCATTTT
TRBJ2-5,TRBV20-1,-,few,CSARRLSGEETQYF,TGCAGTGCTAGACGTTTGAGTGGGGAAGAGACCCAGTACTTC
TRBJ1-1,TRBV7-2,-,many,CASSLGRERAFF,TGTGCCAGCAGCTTAGGCAGGGAACGTGCTTTCTTT
TRBJ1-1,TRBV7-9,-,few,CASSLSRAAAFF,TGTGCCAGCAGCCTTAGCAGGGCGGCAGCTTTCTTT
TRBJ2-5,TRBV6-2/TRBV6-3,-,few,CASSEGRKETQYF,TGTGCCAGCAGCGAAGGACGGAAAGAGACCCAGTACTTC
TRBJ1-5,TRBV4-2,-,-,CASSLNRDENQPQHF,TGTGCCAGCAGCCTCAACCGGGACGAGAATCAGCCCCAGCATTTT
TRBJ2-3,TRBV7-3,-,few,CASSLLAGRLTDTQYF,TGTGCCAGCAGCTTATTGGCGGGGCGCCTCACAGATACGCAGTATTTT
TRBJ1-1,TRBV10-2,-,-,CASSEIENTEAFF,TGCGCCAGCAGTGAGATAGAAAACACTGAAGCTTTCTTT
TRBJ2-1,TRBV12-3/TRBV12-4,TRBD1,many,CASSTSRKTGSKFF,TGTGCCAGCAGTACAAGCCGAAAGACAGGGTCCAAGTTCTTC
TRBJ2-5,TRBV5-4,-,-,CASSRRIGEEETQYF,TGTGCCAGCAGCCGCCGAATAGGGGAGGAGGAGACCCAGTACTTC
TRBJ2-2,TRBV25-1,-,-,CASTRVNTGELFF,TGTGCCAGCACGCGGGTGAACACCGGGGAGCTGTTTTTT
TRBJ2-7,TRBV5-6,-,-,CASSLGPLPYEQYF,TGTGCCAGCAGCTTGGGACCATTGCCCTACGAGCAGTACTTC
TRBJ2-5,TRBV3-1,-,few,CASSQDNLGETQYF,TGTGCCAGCAGCCAAGATAACCTCGGAGAGACCCAGTACTTC
TRBJ1-2,TRBV29-1,-,many,CSVEGTSSYGYTF,TGCAGCGTTGAAGGGACATCGTCCTATGGCTACACCTTC
TRBJ2-3,TRBV6-5,TRBD2,many,CASSFQAGGTDTQYF,TGTGCCAGCAGTTTTCAAGCGGGGGGCACAGATACGCAGTATTTT
TRBJ1-3,TRBV29-1,-,-,CSVEVDRRDTIYF,TGCAGCGTTGAAGTCGACAGGAGGGACACCATATATTTT
TRBJ2-1,TRBV7-6,-,many,CASSLSRAHEQFF,TGTGCCAGCAGCTTAAGCAGGGCACATGAGCAGTTCTTC
TRBJ1-1,TRBV24-1,-,few,CATSEGTEAFF,TGTGCCACCTCCGAGGGAACTGAAGCTTTCTTT
TRBJ2-1,TRBV7-8,TRBD2,few,CASSLASGGAVNEQFF,TGTGCCAGCAGCTTAGCTAGCGGGGGGGCCGTTAATGAGCAGTTCTTC
TRBJ2-1,TRBV20-1,TRBD1,many,CSARDWQGAYNEQFF,TGCAGTGCTAGAGATTGGCAGGGGGCATACAATGAGCAGTTCTTC
TRBJ2-2,TRBV4-3,-,few,CASSQGAGENTGELFF,TGCGCCAGCAGCCAAGGGGCAGGGGAGAACACCGGGGAGCTGTTTTTT
TRBJ2-3,TRBV20-1,-,-,CSARSAVTSTDTQYF,TGCAGTGCTAGGTCCGCGGTGACTAGCACAGATACGCAGTATTTT
TRBJ2-3,TRBV15,TRBD2,many,CATSREVEAGFTDTQYF,TGTGCCACCAGCAGAGAGGTGGAAGCGGGGTTCACAGATACGCAGTATTTT
TRBJ1-5,TRBV5-6,TRBD1,-,CASSRNDRDQPQHF,TGTGCCAGCAGCAGGAACGACAGGGATCAGCCCCAGCATTTT
TRBJ2-1,TRBV12-3/TRBV12-4,-,many,CASRRGSRTESWNEQFF,TGTGCCAGCCGCCGAGGATCTCGGACGGAATCGTGGAATGAGCAGTTCTTC